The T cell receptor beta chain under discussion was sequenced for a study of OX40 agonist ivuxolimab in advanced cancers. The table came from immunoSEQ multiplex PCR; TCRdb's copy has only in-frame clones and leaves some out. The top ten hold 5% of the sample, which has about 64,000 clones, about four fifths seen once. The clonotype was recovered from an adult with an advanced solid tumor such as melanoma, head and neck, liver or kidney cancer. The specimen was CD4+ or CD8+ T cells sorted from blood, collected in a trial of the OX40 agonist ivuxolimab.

CDR3 region: CASSLNGGIAAGNTIYF. As DNA, the CDR3 is TGCGCCAGCAGCTTGAACGGGGGGATAGCAGCTGGAAACACCATATATTTT. The rearrangement links TRBV5-1 to TRBJ1-3; a weak D match, TRBD1 (5 bases). Germline loops: CDR1 SGHRS, CDR2 YFSETQ. The CDR3 has 17 amino acids. The V and J ends lost 1 base and 2 bases respectively, with 16 bases between them.